The 26 T cell receptor beta chains presented below share a single source sample, sequenced in a study of T cells in Graves' hyperthyroidism and ophthalmopathy. RNA transcripts yielded amplified TCR beta CDR3 regions. TCR CDR3 underwent first-round RT-PCR with the HTBI primer set. One entry per CDR3 protein, called by TCRdb with MiXCR from the multiplex PCR reads. Among a few hundred thousand distinct CDR3 sequences, roughly 15% were seen once, and the ten largest hold roughly a fifth. The sequenced material came from blood. These receptors came from a woman aged 55-75 years with Graves' ophthalmopathy.

This clonotype has at least ten counts. The chain is built from TRBV12-3 or TRBV12-4 and TRBJ2-6, with D uncertain. The CDR3 is 15 residues long. V lost 3 bases, J lost 0 bases, and 6 bases lay in between. CDR3 loop: CASSFGDSGANVLTF. As DNA, the CDR3 is TGTGCCAGCAGTTTTGGAGACTCTGGGGCCAACGTCCTGACTTTC.

CDR3 bases: TGCGCCAGCAGCTTGGACTCACGGGGCATTCAGTACTTC. Protein product: CASSLDSRGIQYF. The chain carries TRBV5-1 and TRBJ2-4; a possible D gene is TRBD2 (5 bases). The CDR3 spans 13 residues. Trimming cost V 0 bases and J 9 bases, with 10 bases left between them. Looked up from germline, CDR1 is SGHRS and CDR2 is YFSETQ.

The rearrangement uses TRBV6-1 and TRBJ2-2; D may be TRBD1 (5 bases). The germline gives CDR1 MNHNS, CDR2 SASEGT. The CDR3 is made up of 14 amino acids. Trimming left V 0 bases short and J 5 bases short, with 7 bases between. The CDR3 spells CASSEARQTGELFF. The CDR3 DNA sequence: TGTGCCAGCAGTGAAGCCCGACAGACCGGGGAGCTGTTTTTT.

The chain carries TRBV4-1 and TRBJ2-7, with D unclear. Germline V gene data show CDR1 as MGHRA and CDR2 as YSYEKL. The CDR3 has 15 residues. Trimming shortened V by 0 bases and J by 2 bases, and 11 bases separated the two germline ends. The CDR3 sequence: CASSQEGSTTYEQYF. The CDR3 nucleotides read TGCGCCAGCAGCCAAGAGGGTAGCACCACCTACGAGCAGTACTTC.

This clonotype was recorded at least ten times. The chain joins TRBV2 to TRBJ1-1; D unclear. V shed 7 bases and J shed 3 bases, with 18 bases lying between them. This CDR3 is built from 15 residues. Germline lookup yields CDR1 SNHLY and CDR2 FYNNEI. The CDR3 loop is CASTPPRRVHTEAFF. As DNA, the CDR3 is TGTGCCAGCACCCCTCCCCGGAGAGTGCACACTGAAGCTTTCTTT.

There are many counts of this clonotype. The gene calls are TRBV20-1 and TRBJ1-1; D remains unclear. V lost 6 bases and J 8 bases, leaving 13 bases between the germline ends. CDR3 length: 11 residues. Germline CDR1 reads DFQATT; CDR2 reads SNEGSKA (reference sequence). The CDR3 region has the DNA TGCAGTGCCCCATCCCAAGGGGAAGCTTTCTTT. Its translation is CSAPSQGEAFF.

Turning to this clonotype: A much larger clone differs by one base, so this may be a read error. The gene calls are TRBV30 and TRBJ1-6; possible D gene TRBD1, 5 bases. CDR1 and CDR2 (germline): GTSNPN, SVGIG (reference sequence). CDR3 length: 14 residues. CDR3 coding DNA: TGTGTCTGGAGTGGGGGGGGGTCCAATTCACCCCTCCACTTT. It codes for CVWSGGGSNSPLHF.

This clonotype was counted at least ten times. This chain links TRBV28 with TRBJ2-1; D unclear. From germline, CDR1 is MDHEN and CDR2 SYDVKM. The CDR3 sequence is 13 residues long. Trimming took off 3 bases at V and 4 bases at J, with 7 bases between the two ends. CDR3 nucleotide sequence: TGTGCCAGCAGTTTGAGACAATACAATGAGCAGTTCTTC. It translates to CASSLRQYNEQFF. Complete variable domain (other parts from reference TRBV28 and TRBJ2-1): DVKVTQSSRYLVKRTGEKVFLECVQDMDHENMFWYRQDPGLGLRLIYFSYDVKMKEKGDIPEGYSVSREKKERFSLILESASTNQTSMYLCASSLRQYNEQFFGPGTRLTVL.

The V gene is TRBV5-8, the J gene TRBJ1-5; 7 positions agree with TRBD1. Trimming at V came to 4 bases and at J to 3 bases, leaving 10 bases not matched to a gene. The CDR3 is made up of 16 amino acids. Looked up from germline, CDR1 is SGHTS and CDR2 is YDEGEE. This CDR3 reads CASSQEQGRINQPQHF. The CDR3 DNA is TGTGCCAGCAGCCAGGAACAGGGGAGAATCAATCAGCCCCAGCATTTT.

This clonotype was counted many times. This chain connects TRBV3-1 to TRBJ2-7; 8 positions match TRBD2. Looked up from germline, CDR1 is LGHDT and CDR2 is YNNKEL (reference sequence). This CDR3 has 15 amino acids. The V segment lost 2 bases and the J segment 3 bases; nucleotides outside the gene matches: 6. In nucleotides, the CDR3 is TGTGCCAGCAGCCAAATAGGACTAGCATACTACGAGCAGTACTTC. Protein product: CASSQIGLAYYEQYF.

This clonotype was picked up many times. V is TRBV5-6 and J is TRBJ2-3; TRBD2 is a possible D gene (6 bases). Germline CDR1 reads SGHDT; CDR2 reads YYEEEE. This CDR3 has 13 amino acids. V gave up 3 bases and J gave up 4 bases, with 9 bases separating them. The CDR3 loop is CASSWGRSDTQYF. The CDR3 DNA is TGTGCCAGCAGCTGGGGGAGGTCAGATACGCAGTATTTT.

The rearrangement uses TRBV6-1 and TRBJ2-5; 13 positions agree with TRBD2. This CDR3 region has 14 residues. The junction had 4 bases not matched to a gene; V was cut back by 8 bases and J by 4 bases. The V gene's germline CDR1 is MNHNS and CDR2 SASEGT. CDR3 in amino acids: CASGLAGVTETQYF. The CDR3 DNA reads as TGTGCCAGCGGACTAGCGGGAGTTACAGAGACCCAGTACTTC.

This clonotype was counted many times. V gene TRBV20-1 combines with J gene TRBJ1-5, with D possibly being TRBD1 (5 bases). The CDR3 extends over 14 amino acids. Germline V lookup: CDR1 DFQATT, CDR2 SNEGSKA (reference sequence). V was shortened by 6 bases and J by 5 bases, with 17 bases between the two germline ends. CDR3 nucleotide sequence: TGCAGTGCGCCCGGGTGGGGGGTGGATCAGCCCCAGCATTTT. Its translation is CSAPGWGVDQPQHF.

This clonotype was counted ten times or more. V is TRBV2 and J is TRBJ2-1; 10 nucleotides agree with TRBD2. Germline V gene sequence: CDR1 SNHLY, CDR2 FYNNEI. The J segment lost 4 bases and the V segment lost 2 bases, leaving 5 bases of the junction unmatched. The CDR3 has 16 amino acids. The CDR3 DNA is TGTGCCAGCAGTGAACAAGCGGGAGGGCCGTACAATGAGCAGTTCTTC. Translating it yields CASSEQAGGPYNEQFF.

This clonotype was found many times. This sequence joins TRBV7-6 and TRBJ1-6; D unclear. This CDR3 spans 14 amino acids. Trimming left V 2 bases short and J 6 bases short, with 8 bases between. CDR1 and CDR2 from the germline V gene are SGHVS and FNYEAQ. CDR3 sequence reads: CASSLPGINSPLHF. CDR3 nucleotide sequence: TGTGCCAGCAGCTTACCGGGGATTAATTCACCCCTCCACTTT.

This clonotype came up many times. This chain uses TRBV27 with TRBJ2-5, with 8 positions matching TRBD1. Germline trimming cut 8 bases from V and 5 bases from J; bases unmatched to any gene: 16. The CDR3 loop spans 16 amino acids. The germline gives CDR1 MNHEY, CDR2 SMNVEV (reference sequence). The CDR3 nucleotides are TGTGCCAGCCGCTTGACAGGGGTGGTGTTTGAGGAGACCCAGTACTTC. Translated: CASRLTGVVFEETQYF.

This clonotype was found once. The chain couples TRBV14 to TRBJ2-5; no reliable D call. CDR3 length: 18 residues. CDR1 is SGHDN, CDR2 FVKESK, per germline. The V end was cut by 0 bases, the J end by 4 bases, with 21 bases between. The CDR3 coding sequence is TGTGCCAGCAGCCAAGATAAAACCCCCGACCTTTGGATAGAGACCCAGTACTTC. Protein: CASSQDKTPDLWIETQYF.

This clonotype has at least ten counts. The rearrangement joins TRBV5-6 to TRBJ1-1; TRBD1 might be the D (5 bases). V was trimmed by 0 bases and J by 3 bases, leaving 12 bases between them. This CDR3 is built from 15 residues. Germline CDR1 and CDR2: SGHDT and YYEEEE. For the CDR3, the DNA is TGTGCCAGCAGCTTGGCCAGTCAGGGTTACACTGAAGCTTTCTTT. This codes for CASSLASQGYTEAFF.

This clonotype was counted at least ten times. The rearrangement joins TRBV2 to TRBJ2-6, with 12 bases fitting TRBD2. CDR3 length equals 18 residues. The V segment lost 2 bases and the J segment 2 bases; nucleotides outside the gene matches: 4. CDR1 and CDR2 from the germline V gene are SNHLY and FYNNEI. Here the CDR3 DNA reads TGTGCCAGCAGTGAACTAGCGGGAGGGTACGCTGGGGCCAACGTCCTGACTTTC. This sequence encodes CASSELAGGYAGANVLTF.

This clonotype was found many times. The rearrangement joins TRBV20-1 to TRBJ2-1; no definite D call. There are 14 residues in the CDR3. Trimming stripped 2 bases from V and 8 bases from J, with 16 bases between. CDR1 and CDR2 from the germline V gene are DFQATT and SNEGSKA (reference sequence). As DNA, the CDR3 is TGCAGTGCTAGACCCCGGCAGGCGGTTGATGAGCAGTTCTTC. Translation gives CSARPRQAVDEQFF.

This clonotype was observed at least ten times. This sequence joins TRBV20-1 and TRBJ2-1, with 14 bases identical to TRBD2. The CDR3 contains 16 residues. Germline CDR1 reads DFQATT; CDR2 reads SNEGSKA (reference sequence). This chain's CDR3 is CRPGQGLAGVGNEQFF. For the CDR3, the DNA is TGCAGGCCGGGACAGGGACTAGCGGGAGTGGGTAATGAGCAGTTCTTC.

In DNA, the CDR3 is TGTGCCAGTATCACACGGGATTACTCCTACGAGCAGTACTTC. This codes for CASITRDYSYEQYF. The chain has TRBV19 and TRBJ2-7; possibly TRBD2 for D (5 bases). The V end lost 7 bases, the J end lost 0 bases, and 13 bases lay between the germline ends. CDR3 length equals 14 residues. The V gene's germline CDR1 is LNHDA and CDR2 SQIVND (reference sequence). Full variable domain (remainder filled in from reference TRBV19 and TRBJ2-7): DGGITQSPKYLFRKEGQNVTLSCEQNLNHDAMYWYRQDPGQGLRLIYYSQIVNDFQKGDIAEGYSVSREKKESFPLTVTSAQKNPTAFYLCASITRDYSYEQYFGPGTRLTVT.

This clonotype was seen many times. The chain is built from TRBV20-1 and TRBJ2-1; TRBD1 agrees at 7 bases. Looked up from germline, CDR1 is DFQATT and CDR2 is SNEGSKA (reference sequence). With V trimmed by 4 bases and J by 7 bases, 7 bases remained unmatched. The CDR3 runs 13 residues. For the CDR3, the DNA is TGCAGTGCTATCCCGACAGGGATGAATGAGCAGTTCTTC. Its translation: CSAIPTGMNEQFF.

This clonotype was seen ten or more times. The chain has TRBV30 and TRBJ2-3; 13 nucleotides agree with TRBD2. The J segment lost 6 bases and the V segment lost 1 base, leaving 4 bases of the junction unmatched. CDR1 and CDR2 (germline): GTSNPN, SVGIG (reference sequence). This CDR3 comprises 15 residues. CDR3: CAWSAGLAGVDTQYF. CDR3 bases: TGTGCCTGGAGTGCCGGACTAGCGGGAGTGGATACGCAGTATTTT.

In regard to this clonotype: A much larger clone differs by one base, so this may be a read error. The V and J genes are TRBV2 and TRBJ1-1; D is ambiguous. Trimming left V 4 bases short and J 1 base short, with 19 bases between. Germline V gene data show CDR1 as SNHLY and CDR2 as FYNNEI. CDR3 size: 17 residues. CDR3 protein: CASSVPPPPPPNTEAFF. CDR3 nucleotide sequence: TGTGCCAGCAGTGTGCCCCCCCCCCCCCCGCCGAACACTGAAGCTTTCTTT.

V gene TRBV28 combines with J gene TRBJ2-1, with D possibly being TRBD1 or TRBD2 (5 bases each). V was cut by 10 bases and J by 5 bases, with 18 bases left in between. The CDR3 contains 14 residues. Germline assignment: CDR1 MDHEN and CDR2 SYDVKM. DNA for the CDR3: TGTGCCACCAGACGGGACCAAGTACACAATGAGCAGTTCTTC. Protein: CATRRDQVHNEQFF.